The sequence of this TCR beta chain was determined in a study of cytomegalovirus exposure and HLA in healthy donors. V shed 1 base, J shed 6 bases, and the junction held 0 bases outside the gene matches. Germline loops: CDR1 LGHNT, CDR2 FRNRAP. The CDR3 loop spans 13 amino acids. A remark on this clone: Its target is unknown.

Study outcomes and limitations: In an earlier analysis, in some 500 donors, most V segments appeared productive either ~90% or ~30% of the time. Researchers left out some V segments, among them TRBV6-2 and TRBV6-3, as indistinguishable. When a later analysis was performed, an Asian-associated ancestry cluster reportedly had fewer N-insertions than the roughly 690-donor mean. According to the study, around 160 TCR beta chains were cytomegalovirus-associated.

Researchers ran the PCR with 60 Vbeta and 13 Jbeta primers. The data were produced by immunoSEQ multiplex PCR, yet TCRdb's version contains in-frame clones alone and is incomplete. The table shows 95,000 to 150,000 clones, with about 83% occurring only once. The origin of this receptor is a woman aged 40 to 49 in good health and CMV-seropositive. Sequencing was carried out using PBMCs. The rearrangement links TRBV12-5 to TRBJ2-3, with 8 positions matching TRBD1. The CDR3 sequence is CASGLGQGDTQYF. CDR3 DNA sequence: TGTGCTAGTGGTTTGGGACAGGGGGATACGCAGTATTTT.